The 25 T cell receptor beta chains in this list originate from one sample, sequenced in a study of T cells in Graves' hyperthyroidism and ophthalmopathy. TCR beta CDR3 region amplification was performed from RNA transcripts. TCR CDR3 regions were first amplified by RT-PCR with HTBI primers. One entry per CDR3 protein results from TCRdb running MiXCR on the multiplex PCR reads. The table shows 620,000 or so distinct CDR3 sequences, with around 15% occurring only once. Sequenced input: blood. The receptors were sampled from a woman between 45 and 65 years old with Graves' ophthalmopathy.

Only one count was recorded for this clonotype. This sequence may be a read error, since a much larger clone differs from it by one base. The V and J genes are TRBV27 and TRBJ2-4; weak D call: TRBD1 (6 bases). The CDR3 totals 14 residues. The germline CDR1 and CDR2 sequences are MNHEY and SMNVEV (reference sequence). The CDR3 coding sequence is TGTGTCAGCAGCTGGGGGCTAGCCAAAAACATTCAGTACTTC. Its protein product is CVSSWGLAKNIQYF.

The table lists this clonotype with many counts. The rearrangement links TRBV28 to TRBJ1-1; unclear D gene. CDR3 size: 14 residues. Trimming shortened V by 6 bases and J by 0 bases, and 11 bases separated the two germline ends. Germline V gene lookup returns CDR1 MDHEN and CDR2 SYDVKM. Here the CDR3 reads CASSSMGLNTEAFF. The CDR3 DNA is TGTGCCAGCAGCTCCATGGGGTTGAACACTGAAGCTTTCTTT.

Ten or more counts support this clonotype. This sequence joins TRBV20-1 and TRBJ2-3; D is unclear. Per the germline V gene, CDR1 is DFQATT and CDR2 is SNEGSKA (reference sequence). This CDR3 comprises 12 residues. The germline V and J ends were trimmed by 2 bases and 0 bases, with 3 bases remaining between them. The CDR3 nucleotides are TGCAGTGCTAGACTGAGCACAGATACGCAGTATTTT. Protein product: CSARLSTDTQYF.

V is TRBV5-8 and J is TRBJ2-7; D is perhaps TRBD1 (5 bases). The CDR3 is 14 residues long. Germline-derived CDR1 and CDR2 are SGHTS and YDEGEE. Trimming stripped 2 bases from V and 7 bases from J, with 16 bases between. The CDR3 bases are TGTGCCAGCAGCTTTTGGGGCAGTTATTCGGAGCAGTACTTC. This encodes CASSFWGSYSEQYF. Drawing the rest from reference TRBV5-8 and TRBJ2-7, the complete variable domain is EAGVTQSPTHLIKTRGQQATLRCSPISGHTSVYWYQQALGLGLQFLLWYDEGEERNRGNFPPRFSGRQFPNYSSELNVNALELEDSALYLCASSFWGSYSEQYFGPGTRLTVT.

Details on this clonotype: At one end the junction does not follow the germline gene, possibly because of a read error. The chain is built from TRBV27 and TRBJ2-1; the D gene is possibly TRBD2 (6 bases). Germline V CDR1 and CDR2: MNHEY, SMNVEV (reference sequence). This CDR3 has 18 residues. The CDR3 DNA is TGTGCCAGCAGCCTGCCATCCGGTGCGGGAAAATTACACAATAAGCAGTTCTTC. Its translation is CASSLPSGAGKLHNKQFF.

The CDR3: CSVEEVLNTEAFF. The CDR3 nucleotides are TGCAGCGTTGAAGAGGTCCTGAACACTGAAGCTTTCTTT. The gene calls are TRBV29-1 and TRBJ1-1; D uncertain. This CDR3 spans 13 amino acids. CDR1 is SQVTM and CDR2 is ANQGSEA in the germline V gene. With 0 bases removed from V and 0 bases from J, the gap between germline ends came to 5 bases.

This clonotype was seen many times. The chain combines TRBV7-2 with TRBJ2-7, with D unresolved. The CDR3 consists of 13 residues. V shed 0 bases and J shed 6 bases, with 9 bases lying between them. CDR1 SGHTA and CDR2 FQGNSA come from the germline V gene. The CDR3 region is CASSLAEDGEQYF. CDR3 DNA: TGTGCCAGCAGCTTAGCCGAGGACGGCGAGCAGTACTTC.

The rearrangement links TRBV20-1 to TRBJ1-2; TRBD1 is a possible D gene (5 bases). CDR3 size: 15 residues. Deletions cut 3 bases from V and 0 bases from J, with 14 bases between. Germline V gene data show CDR1 as DFQATT and CDR2 as SNEGSKA (reference sequence). The CDR3 protein is CSARGPGTSNYGYTF. The CDR3 coding sequence is TGCAGTGCTAGGGGCCCCGGGACTTCTAACTATGGCTACACCTTC.

Many counts were recorded for this clonotype. The chain employs TRBV5-1 and TRBJ2-4; TRBD1 matches at 7 bases. Germline loops: CDR1 SGHRS, CDR2 YFSETQ. With V trimmed by 0 bases and J by 1 base, 13 bases remained unmatched. The CDR3 has 19 amino acids. CDR3 region: CASSLEMTGSASAKNIQYF. The CDR3 nucleotides are TGCGCCAGCAGCTTGGAAATGACAGGGTCCGCTTCGGCCAAAAACATTCAGTACTTC.

This clonotype was counted only a few times. The chain has TRBV19 and TRBJ1-5; perhaps TRBD1 as D (5 bases). V was cut by 6 bases and J by 7 bases, with 10 bases left in between. Germline assignment: CDR1 LNHDA and CDR2 SQIVND (reference sequence). This CDR3 contains 12 residues. As DNA, the CDR3 is TGTGCCAGTAGACCCACAGGCCAGCCCCAGCATTTT. Its translation: CASRPTGQPQHF.

This clonotype appeared many times. This CDR3 reads CASSQRQAGEDEQYF. In nucleotides, the CDR3 is TGCGCCAGCAGCCAAAGGCAGGCAGGGGAAGACGAGCAGTACTTC. The chain recombines TRBV4-3 with TRBJ2-7; the D gene is possibly TRBD1 (6 bases). The germline V gene encodes CDR1 LGHNA and CDR2 YSLEER. V was trimmed by 2 bases and J by 5 bases, leaving 16 bases between them. The CDR3 is 15 residues long.

The chain couples TRBV30 to TRBJ2-7, with 11 bases lining up with TRBD2. The CDR3 sequence is 16 residues long. V shed 3 bases, J shed 3 bases, and the junction held 10 bases outside the gene matches. The germline V gene has CDR1 GTSNPN and CDR2 SVGIG (reference sequence). CDR3 amino acids: CAWSRPPGTSGYEQYF. The CDR3 DNA reads as TGTGCCTGGAGCCGACCCCCCGGGACTAGCGGCTACGAGCAGTACTTC. Complete variable domain (other parts from reference TRBV30 and TRBJ2-7): SQTIHQWPATLVQPVGSPLSLECTVEGTSNPNLYWYRQAAGRGLQLLFYSVGIGQISSEVPQNLSASRPQDRQFILSSKKLLLSDSGFYLCAWSRPPGTSGYEQYFGPGTRLTVT.

This clonotype has only a few counts. The chain carries TRBV27 and TRBJ2-1; the match to TRBD1 covers 7 bases. Per the germline V gene, CDR1 is MNHEY and CDR2 is SMNVEV (reference sequence). CDR3 length equals 15 residues. The junction had 7 bases not matched to a gene; V was cut back by 6 bases and J by 2 bases. CDR3 protein: CASRRTGDPYNEQFF. The CDR3 DNA follows: TGTGCCAGCAGACGGACAGGAGACCCCTACAATGAGCAGTTCTTC.

The gene calls are TRBV6-2 or TRBV6-3 and TRBJ2-7; 10 bases fit TRBD2. The V gene end was trimmed by 5 bases and the J gene end by 1 base; junction bases not matched to a gene: 8. The germline V gene has CDR1 MNHEY and CDR2 SVGEGT. CDR3 length: 16 residues. CDR3 in DNA: TGTGCCAGCAGTAAACGACTAGCGGGTCTATCCTACGAGCAGTACTTC. Its protein product is CASSKRLAGLSYEQYF.

This clonotype was observed many times. This rearrangement joins TRBV6-2 or TRBV6-3 to TRBJ2-2; 7 nucleotides agree with TRBD2. Germline V lookup: CDR1 MNHEY, CDR2 SVGEGT. J was trimmed by 0 bases and V by 7 bases; bases with no gene match: 8. The CDR3 is made up of 16 amino acids. The CDR3 sequence: CASILSGFANTGELFF. DNA of the CDR3: TGTGCCAGCATCCTTAGCGGGTTCGCGAACACCGGGGAGCTGTTTTTT.

The sample holds many counts of this clonotype. The rearrangement joins TRBV7-2 to TRBJ2-5, with D possibly being TRBD2 (5 bases). The germline V gene has CDR1 SGHTA and CDR2 FQGNSA. V was cut by 5 bases and J by 5 bases, with 18 bases left in between. This CDR3 contains 15 residues. The CDR3 region is CASSHPSGLGETQYF. CDR3 DNA: TGTGCCAGCAGCCACCCCAGCGGTCTAGGGGAGACCCAGTACTTC.

The sample holds many counts of this clonotype. This sequence joins TRBV6-2 or TRBV6-3 and TRBJ1-1; D is undetermined. The germline V gene encodes CDR1 MNHEY and CDR2 SVGEGT. This CDR3 region has 16 residues. Trimming shortened V by 5 bases and J by 1 base, and 17 bases separated the two germline ends. In DNA, the CDR3 is TGTGCCAGCAGTGACACCGGACTCATTCAGAACACTGAAGCTTTCTTT. Translating it yields CASSDTGLIQNTEAFF.

The CDR3 bases are TGTGCCAGTAGTTCCAATAGCGGGAGGGCCGGACCCTACAATGAGCAGTTCTTC. It yields the protein CASSSNSGRAGPYNEQFF. The rearrangement uses TRBV19 and TRBJ2-1; 11 nucleotides match TRBD2. Germline V gives CDR1 LNHDA, CDR2 SQIVND (reference sequence). This CDR3 is 18 amino acids long. J was trimmed by 2 bases and V by 5 bases; bases with no gene match: 11. Full variable domain (missing parts from reference TRBV19 and TRBJ2-1): DGGITQSPKYLFRKEGQNVTLSCEQNLNHDAMYWYRQDPGQGLRLIYYSQIVNDFQKGDIAEGYSVSREKKESFPLTVTSAQKNPTAFYLCASSSNSGRAGPYNEQFFGPGTRLTVL.

Concerning this clonotype: This sequence may be a read error, since a much larger clone differs from it by one base. This sequence joins TRBV6-1 and TRBJ2-1, with a weak D call TRBD1 (6 bases). This CDR3 has 15 residues. Trimming left V 7 bases short and J 2 bases short, with 15 bases between. Germline V lookup: CDR1 MNHNS, CDR2 SASEGT. The CDR3 DNA is TGTGCCAGCAAAAGGGGGAGCACGGCCTACAATGAGCAGTTCTTC. Its protein is CASKRGSTAYNEQFF.

The chain combines TRBV18 with TRBJ2-1, with TRBD2 identical over 9 bases. CDR3 length: 15 amino acids. Per germline, CDR1 KGHSH and CDR2 LQKENI. The V gene end was trimmed by 6 bases and the J gene end by 6 bases; junction bases not matched to a gene: 9. The CDR3 coding sequence is TGTGCCAGCTCCCCATCTTTGCGGGAGGGCAATGAGCAGTTCTTC. Its protein product is CASSPSLREGNEQFF.

This clonotype was observed many times. The CDR3 loop is CASSSSSGRARTDTQYF. In nucleotides, the CDR3 is TGTGCCAGCAGCTCCTCTAGCGGGAGGGCCCGCACAGATACGCAGTATTTT. The chain has TRBV7-3 and TRBJ2-3, with TRBD2 matching over 12 bases. The junction had 6 bases not matched to a gene; V was cut back by 4 bases and J by 1 base. This CDR3 spans 17 amino acids. Germline lookup yields CDR1 SGHTA and CDR2 FQGTGA.

This clonotype was found a few times. This chain joins TRBV9 and TRBJ2-3; 8 bases are shared with TRBD2. Looked up from germline, CDR1 is SGDLS and CDR2 is YYNGEE. V lost 3 bases, J lost 3 bases, and 3 bases stayed unmatched. The CDR3 is 14 residues long. The CDR3 DNA follows: TGTGCCAGCAGCGCCAGCGGGAGAACAGATACGCAGTATTTT. This translates into CASSASGRTDTQYF.

This clonotype was detected many times. J is TRBJ2-3 and V is TRBV29-1, with 7 bases fitting TRBD2. The V and J ends lost 2 bases and 2 bases, in that order; junction bases with no gene match: 4. The CDR3 spans 14 residues. Germline V gene sequence: CDR1 SQVTM, CDR2 ANQGSEA. For the CDR3, the DNA is TGCAGCGTTGAACGGGGGACTAACACAGATACGCAGTATTTT. Translation: CSVERGTNTDTQYF.

Comment on this clonotype: The junction does not match germline at one end; this may be a read error. The V call is TRBV3-1, the J call TRBJ1-2; D not certain. The CDR3 runs 14 residues. The germline CDR1 and CDR2 sequences are LGHDT and YNNKEL (reference sequence). CDR3: CASSQDGGHYDYTF. The DNA for the CDR3 is TGTGCCAGCAGCCAAGATGGCGGGCACTATGACTACACCTTC. Filled out from reference TRBV3-1 and TRBJ1-2, the complete variable domain reads DTAVSQTPKYLVTQMGNDKSIKCEQNLGHDTMYWYKQDSKKFLKIMFSYNNKELIINETVPNRFSPKSPDKAHLNLHINSLELGDSAVYFCASSQDGGHYDYTFGSGTRLTVV.

This clonotype was counted many times. The rearrangement joins TRBV5-1 to TRBJ2-2, with 7 bases matching TRBD2. The CDR3 has 18 residues. Germline V gives CDR1 SGHRS, CDR2 YFSETQ. Trimming took 0 bases from V and 5 from J; bases not matched to a gene: 13. The DNA for the CDR3 is TGCGCCAGCAGCTTGGTAGAGACTAGCAGGACTTTAACCGGGGAGCTGTTTTTT. Translating gives CASSLVETSRTLTGELFF.